The 31 T cell receptor beta chains below all came from one sample that was sequenced in a study of spatial heterogeneity in lung cancer. TCRdb reprocessed the 5' RACE reads with MiXCR, giving one entry per CDR3 protein. This table holds approximately 70,000 distinct CDR3 sequences, about 8.2% found once. Stated time point: blood at routine non-recurrence follow-up after resection. The source material was PBMCs, sampled at follow-up. The receptors come from a female donor with early-stage non-small cell lung cancer.

V usage is TRBV7-2 and J usage is TRBJ2-5; 13 bases are a match to TRBD2. This CDR3 has 16 residues. V lost 3 bases, J lost 4 bases, and 5 bases stayed unmatched. CDR1 is SGHTA and CDR2 is FQGNSA in the germline V gene. The CDR3 protein is CASSLSTSGRGETQYF. The CDR3 nucleotides read TGTGCCAGCAGCTTGTCAACTAGCGGGAGGGGAGAGACCCAGTACTTC.

This clonotype showed up just a few times. The chain links TRBV9 to TRBJ2-2, with 10 bases matching TRBD2. V shed 4 bases, J shed 3 bases, and the junction held 18 bases outside the gene matches. From germline, CDR1 is SGDLS and CDR2 YYNGEE. The CDR3 totals 20 residues. CDR3 nucleotide sequence: TGTGCCAGCAGCCCCCCGAAGGGGACTAGCGTCAAGTGGGACACCGGGGAGCTGTTTTTT. It translates to CASSPPKGTSVKWDTGELFF. Full variable domain (missing parts from reference TRBV9 and TRBJ2-2): DSGVTQTPKHLITATGQRVTLRCSPRSGDLSVYWYQQSLDQGLQFLIQYYNGEERAKGNILERFSAQQFPDLHSELNLSSLELGDSALYFCASSPPKGTSVKWDTGELFFGEGSRLTVL.

The sample holds many counts of this clonotype. The V and J genes are TRBV10-3 and TRBJ2-1, with TRBD2 as a possible D gene (7 bases). Trimming took 7 bases from V and 8 from J, leaving 12 bases between them. CDR3 size: 12 residues. Germline lookup yields CDR1 ENHRY and CDR2 SYGVKD. The CDR3 DNA reads TGTGCCATCACTCAAGGGGGGGATGAGCAGTTCTTC. This encodes CAITQGGDEQFF.

This clonotype was recorded many times. The CDR3 loop is CASSSDRAAGTDTQYF. The CDR3 DNA is TGTGCCAGCAGTTCCGATAGGGCGGCGGGGACAGATACGCAGTATTTT. V usage is TRBV12-3 or TRBV12-4 and J usage is TRBJ2-3; maybe TRBD2 (6 bases). The CDR3 has 16 amino acids. The V end was cut by 4 bases, the J end by 3 bases, with 17 bases between.

This clonotype was counted many times. This chain links TRBV6-5 with TRBJ2-1, with TRBD2 matching over 14 bases. From germline, CDR1 is MNHEY and CDR2 SVGAGI. This CDR3 is built from 18 residues. J gave up 9 bases and V 4 bases, and 14 bases lay outside the gene matches. The CDR3 is CASSSPPGTSGRGGEQFF. The CDR3 nucleotides read TGTGCCAGCAGTTCTCCCCCCGGGACTAGCGGGAGAGGGGGTGAGCAGTTCTTC.

This clonotype appeared many times. The chain links TRBV15 to TRBJ1-4; a weak D match, TRBD1 (5 bases). Trimming cost V 3 bases and J 0 bases, with 14 bases left between them. The germline V gene encodes CDR1 LNHNV and CDR2 YYDKDF (reference sequence). CDR3 length: 17 amino acids. CDR3: CATSRRGPIATNEKLFF. CDR3 DNA sequence: TGTGCCACCAGCAGGAGGGGCCCAATCGCAACTAATGAAAAACTGTTTTTT.

The sample holds many counts of this clonotype. The CDR3 region is CAISEGLAGSYEQYF. CDR3 in DNA: TGTGCCATCAGTGAGGGACTAGCGGGATCCTACGAGCAGTACTTC. The chain has TRBV10-3 and TRBJ2-7; 12 bases line up with TRBD2. V trimming: 2 bases; J trimming: 1 base; junction bases outside the gene matches: 0. CDR1 is ENHRY and CDR2 is SYGVKD in the germline V gene. The CDR3 contains 15 residues.

The chain combines TRBV2 with TRBJ2-2, with 7 bases lining up with TRBD1. J was trimmed by 4 bases and V by 3 bases; bases with no gene match: 5. CDR3 length equals 15 residues. Looked up from germline, CDR1 is SNHLY and CDR2 is FYNNEI. The CDR3 region has the DNA TGTGCCAGCAGTGACCAGGGGGAAGGCACCGGGGAGCTGTTTTTT. Translating it yields CASSDQGEGTGELFF.

This clonotype has a count of ten or more. V is TRBV7-6 and J is TRBJ2-5; no clear D gene. The CDR3 sequence is 13 residues long. The germline gives CDR1 SGHVS, CDR2 FNYEAQ. The V gene lost 5 bases and the J gene lost 0 bases, with 7 bases spanning the gap. In DNA form, the CDR3 reads TGTGCCAGCAGCGCCGCCTACCAAGAGACCCAGTACTTC. This codes for CASSAAYQETQYF.

At least ten counts were recorded for this clonotype. The chain recombines TRBV7-3 with TRBJ2-3; a possible D gene is TRBD1 (5 bases). Deletions cut 1 base from V and 2 bases from J, with 13 bases between. This CDR3 is 16 amino acids long. Germline V gene lookup returns CDR1 SGHTA and CDR2 FQGTGA. CDR3 region: CASSLKTDHSTDTQYF. Here the CDR3 DNA reads TGTGCCAGCAGCTTAAAGACAGACCACTCCACAGATACGCAGTATTTT. The variable domain in full, with the rest retrieved from reference TRBV7-3 and TRBJ2-3, is GAGVSQTPSNKVTEKGKYVELRCDPISGHTALYWYRQSLGQGPEFLIYFQGTGAADDSGLPNDRFFAVRPEGSVSTLKIQRTERGDSAVYLCASSLKTDHSTDTQYFGPGTRLTVL.

This clonotype was detected ten times or more. The J gene is TRBJ2-1, the V gene TRBV5-1, with TRBD2 identical over 9 bases. This CDR3 contains 13 residues. Germline V gives CDR1 SGHRS, CDR2 YFSETQ. The J segment lost 15 bases and the V segment lost 5 bases, leaving 12 bases of the junction unmatched. CDR3 protein: CASSPLSGRSWFF. The DNA for the CDR3 is TGCGCCAGCAGTCCCTTGAGCGGGAGGTCGTGGTTCTTC.

This clonotype was recorded at least ten times. The chain uses TRBV6-1 and TRBJ2-2; weak D call: TRBD2 (5 bases). Germline V gives CDR1 MNHNS, CDR2 SASEGT. The CDR3 totals 15 residues. V lost 1 base, J lost 3 bases, and 9 bases lay in between. CDR3 sequence (DNA): TGTGCCAGCAGTGAAGGTCGAGGGTACACCGGGGAGCTGTTTTTT. Amino acids: CASSEGRGYTGELFF.

This clonotype was found many times. The genes are TRBV6-6 and TRBJ2-6, with D uncertain. The CDR3 runs to 15 residues. Germline CDR1 is MNHNY and CDR2 is SVGAGI (reference sequence). The V end lost 4 bases, the J end lost 4 bases, and 11 bases lay between the germline ends. CDR3 region: CASSLSVPGANVLTF. The CDR3 coding sequence is TGTGCCAGCAGTTTATCAGTCCCCGGGGCCAACGTCCTGACTTTC.

This clonotype was recorded many times. The V and J genes are TRBV10-3 and TRBJ2-1, with unresolved D. Germline CDR1 reads ENHRY; CDR2 reads SYGVKD. The ends were cut back, 4 bases at V and 5 bases at J, with 6 bases in the middle. CDR3 length equals 12 residues. Written as DNA, the CDR3 is TGTGCCATCAGTGGAAGTCACAATGAGCAGTTCTTC. Its translation is CAISGSHNEQFF.

This clonotype was seen many times. The V call is TRBV4-2, the J call TRBJ2-5; no clear D gene. Germline loops: CDR1 LGHNA, CDR2 YNFKEQ. V lost 8 bases to trimming and J lost 3 bases, with 1 base between them. This CDR3 region has 9 residues. The CDR3 sequence is CASEETQYF. In nucleotides, the CDR3 is TGTGCCAGCGAAGAGACCCAGTACTTC.

This clonotype was recorded a few times. V is TRBV9 and J is TRBJ2-3; D is ambiguous. Trimming left V 4 bases short and J 0 bases short, with 12 bases between. This CDR3 is 15 amino acids long. Germline V lookup: CDR1 SGDLS, CDR2 YYNGEE. CDR3 region: CASSLLGFSTDTQYF. CDR3 bases: TGTGCCAGCAGCCTCCTAGGCTTCAGCACAGATACGCAGTATTTT.

This clonotype came up many times. The V and J genes are TRBV15 and TRBJ1-4; a weak D match, TRBD1 (5 bases). CDR3 length: 15 amino acids. V was trimmed by 0 bases and J by 7 bases, leaving 12 bases between them. CDR1 and CDR2 (germline): LNHNV, YYDKDF (reference sequence). The CDR3 bases are TGTGCCACCAGCAGAGATACGCAGGGAGGTGAAAAACTGTTTTTT. It specifies CATSRDTQGGEKLFF.

In this sample, this clonotype turned up many times. The CDR3 loop is CAISEASGSYNEQFF. CDR3 nucleotide sequence: TGTGCCATCAGTGAGGCTAGCGGTTCCTACAATGAGCAGTTCTTC. This chain links TRBV10-3 with TRBJ2-1, with 7 bases aligning to TRBD2. V trimming: 2 bases; J trimming: 1 base; junction bases outside the gene matches: 2. CDR1 is ENHRY and CDR2 is SYGVKD in the germline V gene. This CDR3 is 15 amino acids long.

This clonotype was picked up many times. The rearrangement uses TRBV18 and TRBJ1-5, with 8 bases lining up with TRBD1. The germline V gene encodes CDR1 KGHSH and CDR2 LQKENI. After removal of 9 bases from V and 7 bases from J, the junction contained 8 bases not matched to a gene. This CDR3 has 13 residues. CDR3 DNA: TGTGCCAGTACAGGGGGAGACGAACAGCCCCAGCATTTT. Its protein is CASTGGDEQPQHF.

This clonotype has at least ten counts. This chain uses TRBV27 with TRBJ1-2; D possibly corresponds to TRBD1 (6 bases). The CDR3 consists of 13 residues. Per germline, CDR1 MNHEY and CDR2 SMNVEV (reference sequence). V was clipped by 6 bases and J by 3 bases, with 11 bases between them. CDR3 protein: CASSPTGYYGYTF. The CDR3 nucleotides read TGTGCCAGCAGCCCGACAGGTTACTATGGCTACACCTTC.

This clonotype was seen more than once but under ten times. The J gene is TRBJ2-1, the V gene TRBV5-1; TRBD2 matches 10 bases. The CDR3 is 16 residues long. Per the germline V gene, CDR1 is SGHRS and CDR2 is YFSETQ. V dropped 5 bases and J dropped 7; count of bases not matched to a gene: 12. The CDR3 is CASRFSAGGPTNEQFF. CDR3 in DNA: TGCGCCAGCAGATTTTCAGCGGGAGGGCCAACGAATGAGCAGTTCTTC.

At least ten counts were recorded for this clonotype. The chain employs TRBV7-9 and TRBJ2-1; D assignment may be TRBD1 or TRBD2 (5 bases each). Trimming shortened V by 5 bases and J by 5 bases, and 16 bases separated the two germline ends. Germline-derived CDR1 and CDR2 are SEHNR and FQNEAQ (reference sequence). The CDR3 sequence is 15 residues long. CDR3 residues: CASSLTGTADNEQFF. The DNA for the CDR3 is TGTGCCAGCAGCCTGACCGGGACGGCCGACAATGAGCAGTTCTTC.

This clonotype has just a few counts. The chain joins TRBV5-1 to TRBJ2-7; 13 bases are a match to TRBD2. The ends lost 4 bases at V and 5 bases at J; junction bases unmatched: 3. The length of the CDR3 is 14 residues. From germline, CDR1 is SGHRS and CDR2 YFSETQ. CDR3: CASSMGLAGNEQYF. The CDR3 nucleotides read TGCGCCAGCAGCATGGGACTAGCGGGAAACGAGCAGTACTTC.

In its sample, this clonotype was seen once. This may arise from a read error, as a much more abundant clone is one base away. J is TRBJ2-1 and V is TRBV28; D is possibly TRBD2 (5 bases). Trimming took off 6 bases at V and 6 bases at J, with 18 bases between the two ends. This CDR3 spans 15 amino acids. Germline V lookup: CDR1 MDHEN, CDR2 SYDVKM. The CDR3 protein is CASSLSGNSFNEQFF. The CDR3 DNA follows: TGTGCCAGCAGCCTTTCGGGGAACAGCTTCAATGAGCAGTTCTTC. The complete variable domain, with remaining parts taken from reference TRBV28 and TRBJ2-1, reads DVKVTQSSRYLVKRTGEKVFLECVQDMDHENMFWYRQDPGLGLRLIYFSYDVKMKEKGDIPEGYSVSREKKERFSLILESASTNQTSMYLCASSLSGNSFNEQFFGPGTRLTVL.

This clonotype was detected ten times or more. The V and J genes are TRBV11-2 and TRBJ1-2; D is possibly TRBD1 (5 bases). The V end lost 1 base, the J end lost 2 bases, and 11 bases lay between the germline ends. This CDR3 is 15 amino acids long. CDR1 is SGHAT, CDR2 FQNNGV, per germline. The CDR3 protein is CASSLVRDWNYGYTF. The CDR3 coding sequence is TGTGCCAGCAGCTTAGTTCGGGACTGGAACTATGGCTACACCTTC. Based on the CDR3 plus reference TRBV11-2 and TRBJ1-2, the full variable domain is EAGVAQSPRYKIIEKRQSVAFWCNPISGHATLYWYQQILGQGPKLLIQFQNNGVVDDSQLPKDRFSAERLKGVDSTLKIQPAKLEDSAVYLCASSLVRDWNYGYTFGSGTRLTVV.

There are many counts of this clonotype. The chain has TRBV28 and TRBJ1-4, with 7 bases matching TRBD1. V lost 5 bases, J lost 7 bases, and 1 base stayed unmatched. Germline CDR1 reads MDHEN; CDR2 reads SYDVKM. CDR3 length equals 12 residues. CDR3 region: CASSRQGEKLFF. DNA of the CDR3: TGTGCCAGCAGTCGACAGGGTGAAAAACTGTTTTTT.

This clonotype came up a few times. The chain recombines TRBV5-1 with TRBJ1-1; 8 bases line up with TRBD1. There are 15 residues in the CDR3. V trimming: 3 bases; J trimming: 2 bases; junction bases outside the gene matches: 6. CDR1 and CDR2 from the germline V gene are SGHRS and YFSETQ. The CDR3: CASSYEQGVNTEAFF. The CDR3 region has the DNA TGCGCCAGCAGCTACGAACAGGGGGTTAACACTGAAGCTTTCTTT.

The chain is built from TRBV28 and TRBJ2-2; 11 bases align to TRBD2. CDR1 is MDHEN and CDR2 is SYDVKM in the germline V gene. This CDR3 is 14 amino acids long. The junction had 4 bases not matched to a gene; V was cut back by 5 bases and J by 8 bases. Here the CDR3 DNA reads TGTGCCAGCAGTAGGACTAGCGGGCCGGGGGAGCTGTTTTTT. This codes for CASSRTSGPGELFF.

This clonotype was found many times. The chain is built from TRBV29-1 and TRBJ1-2; D is undetermined. Germline assignment: CDR1 SQVTM and CDR2 ANQGSEA. There are 11 residues in the CDR3. The V gene lost 2 bases and the J gene lost 5 bases, with 6 bases spanning the gap. The CDR3 coding sequence is TGCAGCGTTGAAAGAGGGTATGGCTACACCTTC. It specifies CSVERGYGYTF.

This clonotype was detected ten times or more. The rearrangement joins TRBV6-1 to TRBJ1-4; no reliable D call. The germline V gene encodes CDR1 MNHNS and CDR2 SASEGT. This CDR3 spans 14 amino acids. Trimming stripped 6 bases from V and 3 bases from J, with 11 bases between. The CDR3 protein is CASRTVGANEKLFF. CDR3 DNA: TGTGCCAGCAGGACCGTTGGGGCTAATGAAAAACTGTTTTTT.

This clonotype has a count of ten or more. The junction does not match germline at one end; this may be a read error. V and J are TRBV7-9 and TRBJ1-1; D unclear. The length of the CDR3 is 15 residues. CDR1 SEHNR and CDR2 FQNEAQ come from the germline V gene (reference sequence). The DNA of the CDR3 is TGTGCCAGCAGCCTCCTAAGTTGGGTGAAGACTGAAGCTTTCTTT. Its translation: CASSLLSWVKTEAFF.